This T cell receptor beta chain stems from a study of molecular identifiers for immune sequencing clone quantification. The naive CD8 libraries originated from between about 18,000 and 1,000,000 sorted cells and drew on 10%, 30% or 50% RNA. The authors sorted naive CD8 T cells as CD8+CD4-CCR7+CD45RA+. Previously published methods and listed TCR primers were used for the bulk TCR libraries. TCRdb passed the PCR reads through MiXCR, listing each CDR3 protein once. The sample records about 510,000 distinct CDR3 sequences, approximately 25% being singletons. General study results and limits: Jurkat TCR RNA spiked in from one cell could reportedly be detected among about a million naive cells.

The table lists this clonotype with a few counts. Antigen unknown. The sample consisted of naive CD8+ T cells from blood, with Jurkat cell RNA spiked in. Noted subset: FACS-sorted CD8+CD4-CCR7+CD45RA+ naive T cells. The sequence came from a human donor in good health. Some libraries in this study had Jurkat cell RNA spiked in.

CDR3 bases: TGCGCCAGCAGCCAAGATGCGGCAGGGGGCGTCTATGGCTACACCTTC. Amino acids: CASSQDAAGGVYGYTF. V usage is TRBV4-3 and J usage is TRBJ1-2; 8 bases align to TRBD1. This CDR3 is built from 16 residues. J lost 4 bases, V lost 0 bases, and 7 bases had no gene match. CDR1 and CDR2 from the germline V gene are LGHNA and YSLEER.